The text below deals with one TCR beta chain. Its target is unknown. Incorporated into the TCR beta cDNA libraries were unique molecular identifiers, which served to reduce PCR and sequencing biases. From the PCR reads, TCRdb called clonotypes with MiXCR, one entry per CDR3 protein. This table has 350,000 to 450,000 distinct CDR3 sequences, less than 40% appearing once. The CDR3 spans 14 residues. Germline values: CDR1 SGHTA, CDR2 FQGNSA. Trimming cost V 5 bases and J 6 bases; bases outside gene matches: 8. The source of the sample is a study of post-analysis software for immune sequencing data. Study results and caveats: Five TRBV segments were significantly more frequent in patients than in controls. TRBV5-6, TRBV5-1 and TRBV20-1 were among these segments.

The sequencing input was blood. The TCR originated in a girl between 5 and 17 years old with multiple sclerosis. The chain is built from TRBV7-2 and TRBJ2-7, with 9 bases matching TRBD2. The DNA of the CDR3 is TGTGCCAGCAGCAAACAGCGGGGGGCAGCCGAGCAGTACTTC. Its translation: CASSKQRGAAEQYF.